This T cell receptor beta chain appears in the sequencing data of a study of vaccination effects on CD4 cells after COVID-19. Clones were read by immunoSEQ multiplex PCR, and TCRdb kept only the in-frame ones, dropping some. This sample has about 24,000 clones, with over 70% found just once. ViraFEST used viral peptide pools to expand antigen-specific CD4+ T cells before sequencing. CD4+ T cell isolation took place after approximately 11 days of culture. Two doses of BNT162b2 or mRNA-1273 vaccine were administered to participants. A remark on this clone: Its antigen is unidentified.

The CDR3 runs to 18 residues. Germline V gene sequence: CDR1 LNHNV, CDR2 YYDKDF (reference sequence). V lost 5 bases to trimming and J lost 0 bases, with 20 bases between them. This TCR was recovered from a human donor who received a COVID-19 vaccine. Material: CD4+ T cells from PBMCs cultured with HCoV-NL63 spike peptides, obtained after COVID-19 vaccination. The J gene is TRBJ1-5, the V gene TRBV15, with D tentatively TRBD1 (5 bases). The CDR3 coding sequence is TGTGCCACCAGCGGAAGGGGCGGCATCCCCTATAGCAATCAGCCCCAGCATTTT. Protein product: CATSGRGGIPYSNQPQHF.